These T cell receptor beta chains were read from a single sample in a study of OX40 agonist ivuxolimab in advanced cancers. TCRdb's table, derived via immunoSEQ multiplex PCR, lists solely in-frame clones and lacks some. The data show about 80,000 clones, roughly 90% seen once. The sample here was CD4+ or CD8+ T cells sorted from blood, taken in a trial of the OX40 agonist ivuxolimab. These receptors were taken from an adult with an advanced solid tumor such as melanoma, head and neck, liver or kidney cancer. Each CDR3 is given with its conserved first and last residue. The order of the fields is J gene, clone size, D gene, V gene, CDR3 protein, CDR3 DNA. D genes are given only for firm matches. Some rows have no size entry. The others give once, few or many, or a class for an expanded clone.

TRBJ1-5	.	.	TRBV18	CASSSHSNQPQHF	TGTGCCAGCTCATCCCATAGCAATCAGCCCCAGCATTTT
TRBJ2-1	.	TRBD2	TRBV2	CASSEARGVAGVAYNEQFF	TGTGCCAGCAGTGAAGCGCGGGGGGTAGCGGGAGTAGCCTACAATGAGCAGTTCTTC
TRBJ2-4	.	.	TRBV19	CASSPLQGGIQYF	TGTGCCAGTAGTCCCCTACAAGGTGGCATTCAGTACTTC
TRBJ2-7	.	TRBD2	TRBV6-1	CASRPSGSSYEQYF	TGTGCCAGCAGGCCTAGCGGGAGCTCCTACGAGCAGTACTTC
TRBJ2-5	.	.	TRBV21-1	CASSLTAQETQYF	TGTGCCAGCAGCTTGACTGCCCAAGAGACCCAGTACTTC
TRBJ1-1	.	TRBD1	TRBV28	CASRVRGITEAFF	TGTGCCAGCAGGGTCAGGGGGATCACTGAAGCTTTCTTT
TRBJ1-2	.	TRBD1	TRBV11-2	CASRRTGQGANGYTF	TGTGCCAGCAGAAGAACAGGACAGGGGGCAAATGGCTACACCTTC
TRBJ2-1	.	.	TRBV28	CASSSRGPLYNEQFF	TGTGCCAGCAGCTCGAGGGGCCCCCTATACAATGAGCAGTTCTTC
TRBJ1-2	.	.	TRBV7-9	CASSREPYGYTF	TGTGCCAGCAGCCGGGAGCCCTATGGCTACACCTTC
TRBJ2-1	once	.	TRBV15	CATSRVKYGYNEQFF	TGTGCCACCAGCAGAGTAAAATACGGGTACAATGAGCAGTTCTTC
TRBJ1-5	.	.	TRBV7-2	CASSLAYVRSNQPQHF	TGTGCCAGCAGCTTAGCCTACGTCAGAAGCAATCAGCCCCAGCATTTT
TRBJ2-1	.	TRBD2	TRBV5-1	CASSYAGGTYNEQFF	TGCGCCAGCAGCTACGCCGGGGGGACCTACAATGAGCAGTTCTTC
TRBJ2-1	.	TRBD2	TRBV18	CASSSIGTSGMYNEQFF	TGTGCCAGCTCATCTATAGGGACTAGCGGGATGTACAATGAGCAGTTCTTC
TRBJ1-2	.	.	TRBV11-3	CASSAKTGTPNYGYTF	TGTGCCAGCAGCGCAAAGACCGGGACGCCGAACTATGGCTACACCTTC
TRBJ2-5	.	.	TRBV10-1	CASSESGRGTTETQYF	TGCGCCAGCAGTGAGTCTGGACGGGGCACCACAGAGACCCAGTACTTC
TRBJ1-2	.	.	TRBV6-1	CASSEALWGNYGYTF	TGTGCCAGCAGTGAAGCGCTCTGGGGGAACTATGGCTACACCTTC